The clone carrying this T cell receptor beta chain has at least ten counts. Losses at the gene ends were 6 bases for V and 7 bases for J; bases not matched to a gene: 13. The germline gives CDR1 SQVTM, CDR2 ANQGSEA. The CDR3 consists of 14 residues. The data belong to a study of T-cell reconstitution after alpha-beta-depleted transplantation in children. TCRbeta library construction was performed incorporating unique molecular identifiers. Using its own MiXCR run on the PCR reads, TCRdb lists one record per CDR3 protein. Of some 200,000 distinct CDR3 sequences listed, roughly 9% are singletons. This receptor was taken from a human donor who donated a stem cell graft to a child with acute lymphoblastic leukemia. The sample consisted of PBMCs from the stem cell graft donor, taken from the stem cell graft. This rearrangement joins TRBV29-1 to TRBJ1-2, with 8 bases identical to TRBD1. Here the CDR3 reads CSVQTQSGGGGYTF. The CDR3 region has the DNA TGCAGCGTCCAGACCCAGTCAGGGGGCGGTGGCTACACCTTC. Based on the CDR3 plus reference TRBV29-1 and TRBJ1-2, the full variable domain is SAVISQKPSRDICQRGTSLTIQCQVDSQVTMMFWYRQQPGQSLTLIATANQGSEATYESGFVIDKFPISRPNLTFSTLTVSNMSPEDSSIYLCSVQTQSGGGGYTFGSGTRLTVV.